These T cell receptor beta chains were read from a single sample in a study of graft-versus-host responses after intestinal transplantation. Sequencing used immunoSEQ multiplex PCR; TCRdb keeps in-frame clones, though not all of them. The sample shows about 99,000 clones, about nine tenths of them seen only once. These receptors have no identified antigens. Sample: unstimulated CD8+ T cells sorted from spleen or lymph node cells, taken before transplant. These receptors all stem from a human donor who was the organ donor for an intestinal transplant. The CDR3 runs from the conserved cysteine through the conserved F or W. A D gene is named only where the DNA matches it firmly. A row's size may be missing; if present it is once, few, many or a size class.

J,D,V,size,DNA,CDR3
TRBJ2-2,TRBD2,TRBV6-4,NA,TGTGCCAGTTCTCTAGCGGGGGACCACACCGGGGAGCTGTTTTTT,CASSLAGDHTGELFF
TRBJ1-1,TRBD1,TRBV28,NA,TGTGCCAGCAGTTTATGCTTTTGGTTGGGGACAGGGCACTTGAACACTGAAGCTTTCTTT,CASSLCFWLGTGHLNTEAFF
TRBJ2-7,NA,TRBV20-1,NA,TGCAGTGCTGGAACAGGTTCTGAGCAGTACTTC,CSAGTGSEQYF
TRBJ2-5,TRBD2,TRBV2,once,TGTGCCAGCAGTCACCCGTGGACTAGCGGGAGCGAGGAGACCCAGTACTTC,CASSHPWTSGSEETQYF
TRBJ1-2,NA,TRBV5-1,NA,TGCGCCAGCAGCTTGGGCGCGTCTAGCGATGGCTACACCTTC,CASSLGASSDGYTF
TRBJ2-1,TRBD2,TRBV14,NA,TGTGCCAGCAGCCAAGAGGGTAGCGGGAGTCCGCAGTTCTTC,CASSQEGSGSPQFF
TRBJ2-7,TRBD1,TRBV5-6,NA,TGTGCCAGCAGCTCCGGGACAGGGGGCTTCGTAGAGCAGTACTTC,CASSSGTGGFVEQYF
TRBJ2-2,NA,TRBV4-1,few,TGCGCCAGCAGCCAAGCTTTAGCTGTGGTCGGGGAGCTGTTTTTT,CASSQALAVVGELFF
TRBJ1-1,TRBD1,TRBV4-1,few,TGCGCCAGCAGCCACTGGGACAGGGTCGATGAAGCTTTCTTT,CASSHWDRVDEAFF
TRBJ1-4,TRBD1,TRBV5-1,NA,TGCGCCAATACGTTCCTGCGGGACAGGGGCTGCAATAATGAAAAACTGTTTTTT,CANTFLRDRGCNNEKLFF
TRBJ1-1,NA,TRBV10-1,NA,TGCGCCAGCAGTGACGGGATTTACACTGAAGCTTTCTTT,CASSDGIYTEAFF
TRBJ2-1,NA,TRBV18,once,TGTGCCAGCTCAACGCAGGATGATGAGCAGTTCTTC,CASSTQDDEQFF
TRBJ2-5,NA,TRBV15,once,TGTGCCACCAGCAGAGATCCGGGCGGGGCCCAAGAGACCCAGTACTTC,CATSRDPGGAQETQYF
TRBJ2-7,TRBD1,TRBV6-1,NA,TGTGCCAGCAGCCTCAGCTGGGACAGCTCCTACGAGCAGTACTTC,CASSLSWDSSYEQYF
TRBJ1-3,TRBD1,TRBV6-6,NA,TGTGCCAGCAGACAGACAGGGGGCTTAGTTTTAAACACCATATATTTT,CASRQTGGLVLNTIYF
TRBJ1-4,NA,TRBV21-1,NA,TGTGCCAGCAGCAAAGACAGGGGGGATGAAAAACTGTTTTTT,CASSKDRGDEKLFF
TRBJ1-1,TRBD1,TRBV10-3,NA,TGTGCCACCGGGCTGTACAGGGGGCGAGGCACTGAAGCTTTCTTT,CATGLYRGRGTEAFF
TRBJ1-1,TRBD1,TRBV11-3,NA,TGTGCCAGCAGCGACACTTACAGGGGAAGAACTGAAGCTTTCTTT,CASSDTYRGRTEAFF
TRBJ2-3,TRBD2,TRBV9,NA,TGTGCCAGCAGCAGCTACAGCGGGGGGCACACAGATACGCAGTATTTT,CASSSYSGGHTDTQYF
TRBJ2-5,NA,TRBV9,NA,TGTGCCAGCAGCGTAGATTCCAGAGGCCCGTCAGAGACCCAGTACTTC,CASSVDSRGPSETQYF
TRBJ1-2,NA,TRBV11-3,NA,TGTGCCAGCAGCTTGGCCCAGGGGAACTATGGCTACACCTTC,CASSLAQGNYGYTF
TRBJ2-7,TRBD1,TRBV29-1,NA,TGCAGCGTTACAAGATCCGGGACAGGGGATTTGAGCGAGCAGTACTTC,CSVTRSGTGDLSEQYF
TRBJ2-7,NA,TRBV6-5,NA,TGTGCCAGCAGTTACTTTGCAGGTCGAAACGAGCAGTACTTC,CASSYFAGRNEQYF
TRBJ2-7,TRBD2,TRBV19,NA,TGTGCCAGTAGTGGGACAAAGCGGGAGTTTCTCCACGAGCAGTACTTC,CASSGTKREFLHEQYF
TRBJ1-1,NA,TRBV27,NA,TGTGCCAGCAGTTTAACAGCCCTGAACACTGAAGCTTTCTTT,CASSLTALNTEAFF
TRBJ2-3,TRBD2,TRBV10-1,NA,TGCGCCAGCAGTGAGTCAGCGGGGGCCACAGATACGCAGTATTTT,CASSESAGATDTQYF
TRBJ2-2,TRBD2,TRBV2,NA,TGTGCCAGCAGTGAAGTGTCGGGAGGACCCACCGGGGAGCTGTTTTTT,CASSEVSGGPTGELFF
TRBJ2-3,TRBD2,TRBV7-9,NA,TGTGCCAGCAGCTCCCGGACTAGAACAGATACGCAGTATTTT,CASSSRTRTDTQYF
TRBJ2-2,TRBD2,TRBV11-2,NA,TGTGCCAGCAGCTTAGCGGGAGGTAGCAGAGACACCGGGGAGCTGTTTTTT,CASSLAGGSRDTGELFF
TRBJ2-7,NA,TRBV28,NA,TGTGCCAGCAGTCCAAACTCCTACGAGCAGTACTTC,CASSPNSYEQYF
TRBJ1-1,TRBD1,TRBV6-6,NA,TGTGCCAGCAGACCAACAGGGGCCTTTGAAGCTTTCTTT,CASRPTGAFEAFF
TRBJ1-6,NA,TRBV7-9,once,TGTGCCAGCATTGGGGGGGGTCGACGTTCACCCCTCCACTTT,CASIGGGRRSPLHF
TRBJ2-2,NA,TRBV28,NA,TGTGCCAGCAGTTTACGGGCGGTCGGGGGCACCGGGGAGCTGTTTTTT,CASSLRAVGGTGELFF
TRBJ2-2,TRBD2,TRBV5-6,NA,TGTGCCAGCAGCCTGCAACTAGCGGGAGGGCCTACCGGGGAGCTGTTTTTT,CASSLQLAGGPTGELFF
TRBJ2-7,NA,TRBV5-1,NA,TGCGCCAGCAGCTTGATACAGGTGGGGTACTACGAGCAGTACTTC,CASSLIQVGYYEQYF
TRBJ2-1,NA,TRBV11-2,NA,TGTGCCAGCAGCTTTAGCGTTGAGCAGTTCTTC,CASSFSVEQFF
TRBJ1-1,TRBD1,TRBV7-2,NA,TGTGCCAGCAGCTTACGGACAGGGGGCGGCACTGAAGCTTTCTTT,CASSLRTGGGTEAFF
TRBJ1-2,TRBD1,TRBV13,NA,TGTGCCGGGGGACAGGGGAACTATGGCTACACCTTC,CAGGQGNYGYTF
TRBJ2-3,TRBD2,TRBV19,NA,TGTGCCAGTAGTAGGGGACTAGCGGGTTTCACAGATACGCAGTATTTT,CASSRGLAGFTDTQYF
TRBJ2-7,NA,TRBV4-1,NA,TGCGCCAGCAGCCAAGGCTTAGCGGATACTAACTACGAGCAGTACTTC,CASSQGLADTNYEQYF
TRBJ2-5,TRBD2,TRBV5-1,NA,TGCGCCAGCAGCTTGGCCAATAGCGGGAGATACCAAGAGACCCAGTACTTC,CASSLANSGRYQETQYF
TRBJ2-7,NA,TRBV27,NA,TGTGCCAGCAGTATAACCGGAGGGCCCACCACCTACGAGCAGTACTTC,CASSITGGPTTYEQYF
TRBJ1-1,NA,TRBV2,NA,TGTGCCAGCTCCCGGGGGAGGAACACTGAAGCTTTCTTT,CASSRGRNTEAFF
TRBJ2-7,NA,TRBV7-9,NA,TGTGCCAGCAGCTTTAGACAGGACGAAGACCCTCTGTACGAGCAGTACTTC,CASSFRQDEDPLYEQYF
TRBJ2-2,NA,TRBV4-1,NA,TGCGCCAGCAGCCCCGGAACGGGAGAATTGCGGGGCGAGCTGTTTTTT,CASSPGTGELRGELFF
TRBJ2-3,TRBD1,TRBV10-1,NA,TGCGCCAGCAGTGACACCGACAGGGTACGGGATACGCAGTATTTT,CASSDTDRVRDTQYF
TRBJ2-7,NA,TRBV10-1,NA,TGCGCCAGCAGTGAGTCGTTTAGTGACGAGCAGTACTTC,CASSESFSDEQYF
TRBJ1-1,TRBD1,TRBV19,NA,TGTGCCAGTAGTATTGTGTGGCGGACAGGCGATTTATCGGCTTTCTTT,CASSIVWRTGDLSAFF
TRBJ2-5,NA,TRBV7-9,NA,TGTGCCAGCAGCCGAAGGCCCCGGGGTCGACAAGAGACCCAGTACTTC,CASSRRPRGRQETQYF
TRBJ2-3,TRBD2,TRBV9,NA,TGTGCCAGCAGCGTAGGCGGGAGGCCAGATACGCAGTATTTT,CASSVGGRPDTQYF
TRBJ1-5,TRBD1,TRBV25-1,NA,TGTGCCAGCAGCCCCGGACAGGGCCTTGGCAATCAGCCCCAGCATTTT,CASSPGQGLGNQPQHF
TRBJ2-5,NA,TRBV27,NA,TGTGCCAGCAGTCCCGTGTGGGCCCAAGAGACCCAGTACTTC,CASSPVWAQETQYF
TRBJ2-7,NA,TRBV6-1,NA,TGTGCCAGCAGTTTGACAAGCTCCTACGAGCAGTACTTC,CASSLTSSYEQYF
TRBJ2-2,TRBD1,TRBV6-5,NA,TGTGCCAGCAGTTACTCGCAGGGGGCTGGCGGGGAGCTGTTTTTT,CASSYSQGAGGELFF
TRBJ1-1,NA,TRBV19,NA,TGTGCCAGTAGTATAGCCCCCGGGGAGGGTCTGGCGGCTTTCTTT,CASSIAPGEGLAAFF
TRBJ2-7,NA,TRBV27,NA,TGTGCCAGCAGCACGGGACTCACCTACGAGCAGTACTTC,CASSTGLTYEQYF
TRBJ1-5,NA,TRBV28,NA,TGTGCCAGCTGCACAGGGAGTCAGCCCCAGCATTTT,CASCTGSQPQHF
TRBJ2-3,TRBD2,TRBV19,NA,TGTGCCAGTAGCCCCCGTTATAGCGGGAGATCAGATACGCAGTATTTT,CASSPRYSGRSDTQYF
TRBJ2-2,NA,TRBV7-9,NA,TGTGCCAGCAGCTTAACAGCACTCACCGGGGAGCTGTTTTTT,CASSLTALTGELFF